A single sample gave rise to the 16 T cell receptor beta chains below, sequenced in a study of identical twins. TCRdb ran MiXCR on the 5' RACE reads and lists one entry per CDR3 protein. Of some 560,000 distinct CDR3 sequences listed, roughly 9.5% are singletons. These sequences were also reported in another study, on yellow fever vaccine responses in identical twins.

Sequencing was performed on PBMCs. The source is a woman younger than 35 in good health.

This clonotype was picked up many times. The rearrangement joins TRBV20-1 to TRBJ2-5; D remains ambiguous. The germline V gene has CDR1 DFQATT and CDR2 SNEGSKA (reference sequence). V lost 5 bases, J lost 5 bases, and 9 bases lay in between. The CDR3 extends over 11 amino acids. In DNA, the CDR3 is TGCAGTGCTTTGCTAGTGGAGACCCAGTACTTC. This gives the protein CSALLVETQYF.

Only a few counts were recorded for this clonotype. The CDR3 reads CASSQAAPGETQYF. The CDR3 DNA follows: TGTGCCAGCAGCCAAGCAGCGCCCGGGGAGACCCAGTACTTC. V and J are TRBV3-1 and TRBJ2-5; D ambiguous. The CDR3 has 14 residues. CDR1 and CDR2 from the germline V gene are LGHDT and YNNKEL (reference sequence). V was cut by 1 base and J by 5 bases, with 11 bases left in between.

CDR3 sequence (DNA): TGCAGCGCCCCATCCCCGGGGAGCACAGATACGCAGTATTTT. Amino acid sequence: CSAPSPGSTDTQYF. The chain recombines TRBV29-1 with TRBJ2-3; possible D gene TRBD2, 5 bases. Germline CDR1 SQVTM, CDR2 ANQGSEA. Trimming removed 7 bases from V and 0 bases from J, with 14 bases in between. The CDR3 consists of 14 residues.

This clonotype was counted at least ten times. V gene TRBV29-1 combines with J gene TRBJ2-1; 8 nucleotides align to TRBD2. Germline V CDR1 and CDR2: SQVTM, ANQGSEA. The CDR3 is 13 amino acids. The ends lost 7 bases at V and 9 bases at J; junction bases unmatched: 11. The CDR3 reads CSALSGNPVEQFF. The DNA of the CDR3 is TGCAGCGCCCTTAGCGGGAATCCGGTTGAGCAGTTCTTC.

This chain connects TRBV11-2 to TRBJ2-3; 8 bases match TRBD2. V shed 0 bases and J 1 base; nucleotides not matched to a gene: 3. The CDR3 extends over 16 amino acids. Germline V gene data show CDR1 as SGHAT and CDR2 as FQNNGV. This chain's CDR3 is CASSLDTAGGTDTQYF. The CDR3 bases are TGTGCCAGCAGCTTAGATACAGCGGGGGGCACAGATACGCAGTATTTT.

In this sample, this clonotype turned up a few times. V and J are TRBV5-5 and TRBJ1-5; D is undetermined. From germline, CDR1 is SGHKS and CDR2 YYEKEE (reference sequence). The CDR3 runs to 16 residues. Trimming took 4 bases from V and 5 from J, leaving 19 bases between them. CDR3 amino acids: CASSELHISGHQPQHF. Here the CDR3 DNA reads TGTGCCAGCAGCGAACTACACATAAGCGGTCATCAGCCCCAGCATTTT.

This clonotype was counted a few times. The rearrangement links TRBV28 to TRBJ1-6, with 8 bases matching TRBD1. Germline CDR1 is MDHEN and CDR2 is SYDVKM. V trimming: 6 bases; J trimming: 7 bases; junction bases outside the gene matches: 2. This CDR3 has 13 residues. The chain's CDR3 is CASRRDRNSPLHF. DNA of the CDR3: TGTGCCAGCAGACGGGACAGGAATTCACCCCTCCACTTT.

This clonotype has at least ten counts. The gene calls are TRBV6-6 and TRBJ2-3; D might be TRBD1 (6 bases). Germline CDR1 is MNHNY and CDR2 is SVGAGI (reference sequence). The CDR3 totals 13 residues. Trimming took off 3 bases at V and 4 bases at J, with 8 bases between the two ends. CDR3 nucleotides: TGTGCCAGCAGTTATACAGGGTCAGATACGCAGTATTTT. Translated, it gives CASSYTGSDTQYF.

The table lists this clonotype with a few counts. The gene calls are TRBV5-1 and TRBJ2-1, with 7 bases identical to TRBD1. CDR1 SGHRS and CDR2 YFSETQ come from the germline V gene. V lost 2 bases to trimming and J lost 2 bases; unmatched junction nucleotides: 13. The CDR3 runs to 18 residues. In DNA, the CDR3 is TGCGCCAGCAGCTTTCAACCAGAGGGGGCTCACCCCTACAATGAGCAGTTCTTC. Amino acid sequence: CASSFQPEGAHPYNEQFF.

This clonotype was seen many times. The chain combines TRBV5-1 with TRBJ2-3; a possible D gene is TRBD2 (6 bases). V lost 1 base to trimming and J lost 2 bases, with 11 bases between them. Germline CDR1 is SGHRS and CDR2 is YFSETQ. The CDR3 is made up of 15 amino acids. The CDR3 region has the DNA TGCGCCAGCAGCTTGATCCTAGCGCCCACAGATACGCAGTATTTT. Protein product: CASSLILAPTDTQYF.

This clonotype was seen ten or more times. This rearrangement joins TRBV7-2 to TRBJ2-3; D may be TRBD2 (5 bases). Germline CDR1 reads SGHTA; CDR2 reads FQGNSA. Trimming cost V 6 bases and J 6 bases, with 13 bases left between them. The CDR3 consists of 13 residues. As DNA, the CDR3 is TGTGCCAGCAGTATAGGAGGAGCGGATACGCAGTATTTT. This translates into CASSIGGADTQYF. Complete variable domain (other parts from reference TRBV7-2 and TRBJ2-3): GAGVSQSPSNKVTEKGKDVELRCDPISGHTALYWYRQSLGQGLEFLIYFQGNSAPDKSGLPSDRFSAERTGGSVSTLTIQRTQQEDSAVYLCASSIGGADTQYFGPGTRLTVL.

The chain links TRBV12-5 to TRBJ2-5; 7 bases are shared with TRBD1. V trimming: 0 bases; J trimming: 3 bases; junction bases outside the gene matches: 4. Germline lookup yields CDR1 LGHNT and CDR2 FRNRAP. There are 15 residues in the CDR3. The CDR3 is CASGLVTGQKETQYF. The CDR3 bases are TGTGCTAGTGGTTTGGTAACGGGACAGAAAGAGACCCAGTACTTC. The full variable domain, in which reference TRBV12-5 and TRBJ2-5 provide the parts outside the CDR3, is DARVTQTPRHKVTEMGQEVTMRCQPILGHNTVFWYRQTMMQGLELLAYFRNRAPLDDSGMPKDRFSAEMPDATLATLKIQPSEPRDSAVYFCASGLVTGQKETQYFGPGTRLLVL.

In its sample, this clonotype was seen many times. The V call is TRBV12-3 or TRBV12-4, the J call TRBJ2-7; 10 nucleotides match TRBD1. The trim removed 5 bases at V and 6 bases at J, leaving 13 bases unmatched. The CDR3 length is 16 residues. The CDR3 region has the DNA TGTGCCAGCAGTCTACCCGCGGGGACAGGGGTGTTCGAGCAGTACTTC. Translated, it gives CASSLPAGTGVFEQYF.

The chain carries TRBV5-1 and TRBJ2-1, with 9 positions matching TRBD2. Trimming removed 4 bases from V and 2 bases from J; junction bases left unmatched: 7. CDR1 and CDR2 from the germline V gene are SGHRS and YFSETQ. The CDR3 sequence is 16 residues long. The CDR3 DNA follows: TGCGCCAGCAGCCCGGCGGCGGGGGGGGCCTACAATGAGCAGTTCTTC. Translation gives CASSPAAGGAYNEQFF.

This clonotype was picked up a small number of times. The rearrangement links TRBV6-1 to TRBJ2-1; 10 nucleotides agree with TRBD2. Germline-derived CDR1 and CDR2 are MNHNS and SASEGT. CDR3 size: 17 residues. With 6 bases clipped from V and 1 base from J, the junction kept 9 bases outside the gene matches. For the CDR3, the DNA is TGTGCCAGCAGAACAACTAGCGGGATACTGTCCTACAATGAGCAGTTCTTC. Translating gives CASRTTSGILSYNEQFF.

This clonotype occurred a few times. The V call is TRBV12-3 or TRBV12-4, the J call TRBJ1-3; tentatively, D is TRBD1 (5 bases). Deletions cut 5 bases from V and 4 bases from J, with 9 bases between. This CDR3 is built from 13 residues. CDR3 sequence reads: CASSIRQGNTIYF. The CDR3 region has the DNA TGTGCCAGCAGTATCCGACAGGGAAACACCATATATTTT.